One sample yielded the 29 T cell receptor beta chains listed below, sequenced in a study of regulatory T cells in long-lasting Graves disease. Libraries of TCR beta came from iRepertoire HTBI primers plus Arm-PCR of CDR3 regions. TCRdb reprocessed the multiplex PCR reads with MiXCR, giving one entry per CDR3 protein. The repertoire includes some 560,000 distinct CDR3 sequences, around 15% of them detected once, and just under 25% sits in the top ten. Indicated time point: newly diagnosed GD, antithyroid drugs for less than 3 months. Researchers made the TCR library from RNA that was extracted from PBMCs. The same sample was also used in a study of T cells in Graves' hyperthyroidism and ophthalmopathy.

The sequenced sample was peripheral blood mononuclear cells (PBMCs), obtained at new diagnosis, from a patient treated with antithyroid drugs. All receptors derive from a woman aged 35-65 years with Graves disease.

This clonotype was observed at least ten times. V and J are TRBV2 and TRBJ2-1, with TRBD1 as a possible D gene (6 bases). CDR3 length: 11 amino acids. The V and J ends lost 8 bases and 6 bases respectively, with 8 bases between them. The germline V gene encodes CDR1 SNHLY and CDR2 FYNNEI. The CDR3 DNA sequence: TGTGCCAGCCTGGGGGCCAATGAGCAGTTCTTC. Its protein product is CASLGANEQFF.

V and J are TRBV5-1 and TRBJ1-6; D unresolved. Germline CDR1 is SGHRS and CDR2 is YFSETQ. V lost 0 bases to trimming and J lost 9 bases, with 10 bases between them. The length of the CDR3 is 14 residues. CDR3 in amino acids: CASSLDSGLSPLHF. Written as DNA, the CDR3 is TGCGCCAGCAGCTTGGACAGCGGGCTTTCACCCCTCCACTTT.

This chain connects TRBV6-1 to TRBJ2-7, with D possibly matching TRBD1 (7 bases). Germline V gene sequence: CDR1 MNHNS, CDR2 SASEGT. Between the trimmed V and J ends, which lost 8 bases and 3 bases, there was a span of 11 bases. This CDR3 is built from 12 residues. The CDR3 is CASGGTVYEQYF. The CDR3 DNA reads TGTGCCAGCGGCGGGACAGTCTACGAGCAGTACTTC.

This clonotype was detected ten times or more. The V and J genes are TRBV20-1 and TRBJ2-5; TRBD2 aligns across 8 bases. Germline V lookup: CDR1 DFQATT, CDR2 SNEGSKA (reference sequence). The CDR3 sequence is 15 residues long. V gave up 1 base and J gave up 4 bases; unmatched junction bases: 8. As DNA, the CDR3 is TGCAGTGCTAGAGCGGGAGGGGTTGGTGGAGAGACCCAGTACTTC. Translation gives CSARAGGVGGETQYF.

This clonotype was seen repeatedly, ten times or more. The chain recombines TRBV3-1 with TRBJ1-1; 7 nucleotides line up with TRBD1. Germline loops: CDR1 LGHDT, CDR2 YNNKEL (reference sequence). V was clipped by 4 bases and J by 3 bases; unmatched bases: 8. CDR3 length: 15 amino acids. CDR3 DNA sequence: TGTGCCAGCAGCCCTGGGGACAGAAGAGACACTGAAGCTTTCTTT. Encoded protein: CASSPGDRRDTEAFF.

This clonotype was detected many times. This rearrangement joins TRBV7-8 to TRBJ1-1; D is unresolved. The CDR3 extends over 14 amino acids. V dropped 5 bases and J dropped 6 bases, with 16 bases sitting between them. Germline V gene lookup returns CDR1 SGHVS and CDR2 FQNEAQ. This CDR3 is CASSTLVRVPEAFF. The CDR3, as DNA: TGTGCCAGCAGCACCCTAGTACGGGTGCCTGAAGCTTTCTTT.

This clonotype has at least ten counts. Here the CDR3 DNA reads TGTGCCTGGAGTGCGGGACAGGTCAATCAGCCCCAGCATTTT. Translating it yields CAWSAGQVNQPQHF. The chain carries TRBV30 and TRBJ1-5, with 8 bases aligning to TRBD1. Looked up from germline, CDR1 is GTSNPN and CDR2 is SVGIG (reference sequence). After removal of 1 base from V and 3 bases from J, the junction contained 2 bases not matched to a gene. The length of the CDR3 is 14 residues.

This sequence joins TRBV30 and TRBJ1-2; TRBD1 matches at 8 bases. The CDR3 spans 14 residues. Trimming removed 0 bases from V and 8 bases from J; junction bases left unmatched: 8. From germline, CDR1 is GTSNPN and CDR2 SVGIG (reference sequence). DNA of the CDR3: TGTGCCTGGAGTGTAGAGGCAGGGGGCGGCGGCTACACCTTC. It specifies CAWSVEAGGGGYTF.

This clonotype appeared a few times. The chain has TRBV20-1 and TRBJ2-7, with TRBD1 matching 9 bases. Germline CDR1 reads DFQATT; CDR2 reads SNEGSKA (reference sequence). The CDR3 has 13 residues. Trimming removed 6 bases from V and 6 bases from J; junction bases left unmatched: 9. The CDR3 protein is CSAPGTGSVEQYF. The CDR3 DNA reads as TGCAGTGCCCCAGGGACAGGGTCTGTCGAGCAGTACTTC.

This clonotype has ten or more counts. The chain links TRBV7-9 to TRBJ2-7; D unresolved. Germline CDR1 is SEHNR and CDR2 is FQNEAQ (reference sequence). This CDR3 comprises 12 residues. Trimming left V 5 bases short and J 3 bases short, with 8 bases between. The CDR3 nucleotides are TGTGCCAGCAGCCCGACTGACTACGAGCAGTACTTC. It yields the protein CASSPTDYEQYF.

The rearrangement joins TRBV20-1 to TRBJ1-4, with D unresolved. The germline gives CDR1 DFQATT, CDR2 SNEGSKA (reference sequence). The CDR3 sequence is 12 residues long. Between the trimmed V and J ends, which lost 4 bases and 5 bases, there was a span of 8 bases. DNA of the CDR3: TGCAGTGCTACGGGCGGGAATGAAAAACTGTTTTTT. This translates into CSATGGNEKLFF.

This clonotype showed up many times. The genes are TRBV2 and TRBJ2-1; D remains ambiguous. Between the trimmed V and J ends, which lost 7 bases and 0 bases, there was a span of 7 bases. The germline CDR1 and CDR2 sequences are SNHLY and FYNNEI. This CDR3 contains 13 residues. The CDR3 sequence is CASKERSYNEQFF. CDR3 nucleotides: TGTGCCAGCAAGGAGCGCTCCTACAATGAGCAGTTCTTC.

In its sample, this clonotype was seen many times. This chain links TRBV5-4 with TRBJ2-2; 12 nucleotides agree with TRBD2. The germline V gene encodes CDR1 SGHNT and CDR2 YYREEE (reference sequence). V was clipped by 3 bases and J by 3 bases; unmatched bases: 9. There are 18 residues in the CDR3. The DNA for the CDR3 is TGTGCCAGCAGCTCGCGATTGGCTAGCGGGGGGGACACCGGGGAGCTGTTTTTT. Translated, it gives CASSSRLASGGDTGELFF.

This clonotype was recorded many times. This CDR3 reads CASRELAVEQYF. For the CDR3, the DNA is TGTGCCAGCAGGGAACTAGCGGTGGAGCAGTACTTC. V and J are TRBV2 and TRBJ2-7; the match to TRBD2 covers 8 bases. V trimming: 6 bases; J trimming: 7 bases; junction bases outside the gene matches: 5. The CDR3 has 12 residues. The germline V gene encodes CDR1 SNHLY and CDR2 FYNNEI.

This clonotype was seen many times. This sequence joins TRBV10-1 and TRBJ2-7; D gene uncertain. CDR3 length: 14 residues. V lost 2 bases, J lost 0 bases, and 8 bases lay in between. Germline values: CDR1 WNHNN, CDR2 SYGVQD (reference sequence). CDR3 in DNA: TGCGCCAGCAGTGAGACGTCTAGCTCCTACGAGCAGTACTTC. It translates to CASSETSSSYEQYF.

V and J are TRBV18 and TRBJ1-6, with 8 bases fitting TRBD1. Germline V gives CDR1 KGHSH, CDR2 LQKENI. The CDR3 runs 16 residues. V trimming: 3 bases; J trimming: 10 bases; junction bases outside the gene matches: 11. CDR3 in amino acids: CASSPGQAPNYSPLHF. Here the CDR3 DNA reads TGTGCCAGCTCACCGGGACAGGCCCCCAACTACTCACCCCTCCACTTT. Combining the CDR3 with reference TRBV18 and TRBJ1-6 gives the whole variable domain NAGVMQNPRHLVRRRGQEARLRCSPMKGHSHVYWYRQLPEEGLKFMVYLQKENIIDESGMPKERFSAEFPKEGPSILRIQQVVRGDSAAYFCASSPGQAPNYSPLHFGNGTRLTVT.

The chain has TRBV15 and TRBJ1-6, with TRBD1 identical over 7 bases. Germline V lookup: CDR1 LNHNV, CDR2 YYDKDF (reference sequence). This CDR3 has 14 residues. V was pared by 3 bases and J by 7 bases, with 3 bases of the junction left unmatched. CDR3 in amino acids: CATSSPGQNSPLHF. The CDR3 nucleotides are TGTGCCACCAGCAGCCCGGGACAGAATTCACCCCTCCACTTT.

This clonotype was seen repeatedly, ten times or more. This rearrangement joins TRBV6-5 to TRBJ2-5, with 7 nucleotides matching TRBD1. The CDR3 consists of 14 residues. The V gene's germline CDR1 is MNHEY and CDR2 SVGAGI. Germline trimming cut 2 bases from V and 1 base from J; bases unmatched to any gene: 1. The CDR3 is CASSYRQGQETQYF. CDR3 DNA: TGTGCCAGCAGTTACCGACAGGGCCAAGAGACCCAGTACTTC.

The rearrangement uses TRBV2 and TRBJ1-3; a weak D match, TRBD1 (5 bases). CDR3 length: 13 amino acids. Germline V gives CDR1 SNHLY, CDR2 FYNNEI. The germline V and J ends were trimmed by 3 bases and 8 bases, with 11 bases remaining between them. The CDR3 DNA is TGTGCCAGCAGTGAGGTACAGGAGGACACCATATATTTT. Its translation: CASSEVQEDTIYF.

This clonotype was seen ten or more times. Here the CDR3 DNA reads TGCGCCAGCAGCCAACGACAGCTCTCTGGAAACACCATATATTTT. The encoded protein is CASSQRQLSGNTIYF. V usage is TRBV4-1 and J usage is TRBJ1-3, with a tentative D call TRBD1 (5 bases). With 2 bases removed from V and 0 bases from J, the gap between germline ends came to 8 bases. This CDR3 has 15 amino acids. The germline V gene has CDR1 MGHRA and CDR2 YSYEKL.

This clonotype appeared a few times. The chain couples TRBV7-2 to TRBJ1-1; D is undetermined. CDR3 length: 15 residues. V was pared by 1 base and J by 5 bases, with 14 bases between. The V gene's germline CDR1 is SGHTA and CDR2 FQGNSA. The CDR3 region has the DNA TGTGCCAGCAGCTTAGAAGAGGGTTGGATGACTGAAGCTTTCTTT. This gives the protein CASSLEEGWMTEAFF.

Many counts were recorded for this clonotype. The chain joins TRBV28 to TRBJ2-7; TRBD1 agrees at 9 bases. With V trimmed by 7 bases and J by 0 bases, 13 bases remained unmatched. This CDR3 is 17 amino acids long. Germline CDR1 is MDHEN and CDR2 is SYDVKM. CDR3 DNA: TGTGCCAGCACCCCTGGTCCGGGACAGGGAAGCTCCTACGAGCAGTACTTC. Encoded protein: CASTPGPGQGSSYEQYF.

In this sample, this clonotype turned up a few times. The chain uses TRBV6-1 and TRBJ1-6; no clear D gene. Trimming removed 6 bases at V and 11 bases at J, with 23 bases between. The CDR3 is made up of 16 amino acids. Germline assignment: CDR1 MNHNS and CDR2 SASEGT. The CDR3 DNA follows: TGTGCCAGCAGGGGATTCAACGGGGAAGGAGTTACACCCCTCCACTTT. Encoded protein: CASRGFNGEGVTPLHF.

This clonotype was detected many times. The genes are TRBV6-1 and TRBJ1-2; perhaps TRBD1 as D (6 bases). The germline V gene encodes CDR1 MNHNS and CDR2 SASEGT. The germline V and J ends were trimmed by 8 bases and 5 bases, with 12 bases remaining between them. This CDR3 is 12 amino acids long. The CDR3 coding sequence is TGTGCCAGCTCGGGGACAATGTATGGCTACACCTTC. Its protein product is CASSGTMYGYTF.

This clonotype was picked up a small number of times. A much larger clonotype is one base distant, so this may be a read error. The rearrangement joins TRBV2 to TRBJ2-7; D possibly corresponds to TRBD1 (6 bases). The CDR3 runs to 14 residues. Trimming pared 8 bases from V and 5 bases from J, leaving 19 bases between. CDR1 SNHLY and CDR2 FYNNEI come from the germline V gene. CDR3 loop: CASRYRTRGDEQYF. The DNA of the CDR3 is TGTGCCAGCCGGTATAGGACCAGGGGCGACGAGCAGTACTTC.

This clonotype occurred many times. As DNA, the CDR3 is TGCAGTGCTAGAGAAGCCGACAGGGGAAACAATGAGCAGTTCTTC. This encodes CSAREADRGNNEQFF. The chain carries TRBV20-1 and TRBJ2-1; 8 bases agree with TRBD1. The V and J ends lost 0 bases and 5 bases, in that order; junction bases with no gene match: 6. This CDR3 is built from 15 residues. Germline-derived CDR1 and CDR2 are DFQATT and SNEGSKA (reference sequence).

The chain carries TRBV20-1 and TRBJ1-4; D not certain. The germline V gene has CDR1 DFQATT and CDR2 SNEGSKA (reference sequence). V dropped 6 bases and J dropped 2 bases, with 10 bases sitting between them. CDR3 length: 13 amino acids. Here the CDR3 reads CSARTGTNEKLFF. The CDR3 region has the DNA TGCAGTGCCAGGACGGGGACTAATGAAAAACTGTTTTTT.

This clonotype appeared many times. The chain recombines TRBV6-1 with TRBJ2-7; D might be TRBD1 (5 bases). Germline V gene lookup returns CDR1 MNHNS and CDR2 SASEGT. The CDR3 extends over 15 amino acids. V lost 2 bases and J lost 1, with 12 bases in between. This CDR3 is CASSENWGSSYEQYF. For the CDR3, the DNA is TGTGCCAGCAGTGAAAATTGGGGCAGTTCCTACGAGCAGTACTTC.

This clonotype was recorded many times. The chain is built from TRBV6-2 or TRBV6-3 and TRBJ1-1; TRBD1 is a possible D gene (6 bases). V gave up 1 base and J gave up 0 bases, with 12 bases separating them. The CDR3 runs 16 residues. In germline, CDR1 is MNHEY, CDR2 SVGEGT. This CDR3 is CASSYLGGGMNTEAFF. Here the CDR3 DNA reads TGTGCCAGCAGTTACTTGGGAGGGGGGATGAACACTGAAGCTTTCTTT.